What follows are 15 T cell receptor beta chains derived from one specimen sequenced in a study of response to subunit inactivated influenza vaccine. In TCRdb, the RT-PCR reads were re-called with MiXCR into one record per CDR3 protein. Seen here are a few hundred thousand distinct CDR3 sequences, around 15% observed once, and the top ten hold 11%. Material: PBMCs from blood, obtained 11 to 12 days after vaccination. Receptor source: a man aged 45-65 years who received an inactivated influenza vaccine.

The chain links TRBV20-1 to TRBJ1-1; no reliable D call. Trimming left V 5 bases short and J 0 bases short, with 10 bases between. Germline V CDR1 and CDR2: DFQATT, SNEGSKA (reference sequence). The CDR3 sequence is 13 residues long. CDR3 in DNA: TGCAGTGCTGCGGCCAGTTTGAACACTGAAGCTTTCTTT. As protein: CSAAASLNTEAFF.

The chain carries TRBV3-1 and TRBJ1-3; D not certain. Deletions cut 5 bases from V and 1 base from J, with 18 bases between. CDR3 length: 17 amino acids. The germline gives CDR1 LGHDT, CDR2 YNNKEL (reference sequence). The CDR3 loop is CASSKTGPRASGNTIYF. CDR3 DNA sequence: TGTGCCAGCAGCAAAACCGGACCCCGGGCGTCTGGAAACACCATATATTTT.

In its sample, this clonotype was seen many times. The chain has TRBV10-3 and TRBJ1-1, with TRBD1 identical over 7 bases. The CDR3 covers 13 residues. The J segment lost 0 bases and the V segment lost 9 bases, leaving 4 bases of the junction unmatched. The germline V gene has CDR1 ENHRY and CDR2 SYGVKD. The chain's CDR3 is CAIRQGLNTEAFF. The CDR3 nucleotides are TGTGCCATTCGACAGGGCCTGAACACTGAAGCTTTCTTT.

There are a few counts of this clonotype. J is TRBJ2-7 and V is TRBV24-1; D gene ambiguous. The germline gives CDR1 KGHDR, CDR2 SFDVKD. The CDR3 loop spans 15 amino acids. V was pared by 3 bases and J by 0 bases, with 11 bases between. The CDR3 sequence: CATSDANVPSYEQYF. CDR3 sequence (DNA): TGTGCCACCAGTGATGCGAACGTGCCCTCCTACGAGCAGTACTTC.

A note on this clonotype: The junction departs from the called germline gene at one end, perhaps through a read error. The rearrangement links TRBV12-3 or TRBV12-4 to TRBJ2-3; D unresolved. The CDR3 totals 11 residues. In DNA form, the CDR3 reads TGTGCCAGCAGTTTGAAAGATAAGCAGTATTTT. Translated: CASSLKDKQYF.

This clonotype was seen a handful of times. The chain combines TRBV20-1 with TRBJ2-7; D could derive from TRBD1 or TRBD2 (5 bases each). V gave up 0 bases and J gave up 6 bases, with 15 bases separating them. Per germline, CDR1 DFQATT and CDR2 SNEGSKA (reference sequence). CDR3 length: 14 residues. The CDR3 sequence is CSARDRDGWGEQYF. The CDR3 region has the DNA TGCAGTGCTAGAGATAGGGACGGATGGGGCGAGCAGTACTTC.

This chain links TRBV3-1 with TRBJ2-7, with D possibly being TRBD2 (5 bases). This CDR3 has 12 amino acids. The V and J ends lost 8 bases and 4 bases respectively, with 12 bases between them. The germline gives CDR1 LGHDT, CDR2 YNNKEL (reference sequence). CDR3 in DNA: TGTGCCAGCGGAGGAGGAACTTACGAGCAGTACTTC. This gives the protein CASGGGTYEQYF.

This clonotype was counted a few times. The chain uses TRBV6-2 or TRBV6-3 and TRBJ1-5; 8 bases match TRBD1. This CDR3 region has 14 residues. The germline V gene has CDR1 MNHEY and CDR2 SVGEGT. J gave up 7 bases and V 3 bases, and 5 bases lay outside the gene matches. The CDR3 loop is CASSYGQGRQPQHF. In nucleotides, the CDR3 is TGTGCCAGCAGTTATGGACAGGGACGGCAGCCCCAGCATTTT.

The chain uses TRBV30 and TRBJ1-3; D is unclear. V was shortened by 3 bases and J by 0 bases, with 3 bases between the two germline ends. The CDR3 sequence is 12 residues long. Germline-derived CDR1 and CDR2 are GTSNPN and SVGIG (reference sequence). The CDR3 nucleotides are TGTGCCTGGAGCCGCTCTGGAAACACCATATATTTT. Translation gives CAWSRSGNTIYF.

The CDR3 region is CSAPLAASTDTQHF. Written as DNA, the CDR3 is TGCAGTGCTCCACTAGCGGCCTCCACAGATACGCAGCATTTT. The V call is TRBV20-1, the J call TRBJ2-3; D unclear. The closer fit of TRBJ1-5 to the DNA end suggests the J call may be wrong. The CDR3 has 14 residues. CDR1 is DFQATT and CDR2 is SNEGSKA in the germline V gene (reference sequence).

The V and J genes are TRBV6-5 and TRBJ2-7; the match to TRBD1 covers 7 bases. The CDR3 totals 17 residues. V dropped 2 bases and J dropped 4; count of bases not matched to a gene: 14. Germline V CDR1 and CDR2: MNHEY, SVGAGI. CDR3 DNA: TGTGCCAGCAGTTACACCTCGGACAGGTCGGGCCTATACGAGCAGTACTTC. Its translation: CASSYTSDRSGLYEQYF.

This clonotype was observed at least ten times. This rearrangement joins TRBV5-1 to TRBJ2-3, with D possibly TRBD1 on 6 matching bases. This CDR3 contains 14 residues. V gave up 4 bases and J gave up 1 base, with 10 bases separating them. In germline, CDR1 is SGHRS, CDR2 YFSETQ. The CDR3 sequence: CASSPGQRTDTQYF. In DNA form, the CDR3 reads TGCGCCAGCAGCCCCGGACAGCGCACAGATACGCAGTATTTT. Full variable domain (outside the CDR3, taken from reference TRBV5-1 and TRBJ2-3): KAGVTQTPRYLIKTRGQQVTLSCSPISGHRSVSWYQQTPGQGLQFLFEYFSETQRNKGNFPGRFSGRQFSNSRSEMNVSTLELGDSALYLCASSPGQRTDTQYFGPGTRLTVL.

The CDR3, as DNA: TGTGCCAGCAGCTTAGCGCTGGCTAGCGGGAGAGTAGAGCAGTACTTC. Translating gives CASSLALASGRVEQYF. The V gene is TRBV7-2, the J gene TRBJ2-7; 10 bases align to TRBD2. The trim removed 0 bases at V and 7 bases at J, leaving 9 bases unmatched. Per germline, CDR1 SGHTA and CDR2 FQGNSA. The CDR3 covers 16 residues.

The chain couples TRBV5-1 to TRBJ2-2; tentative D call: TRBD1 (5 bases). The V gene's germline CDR1 is SGHRS and CDR2 YFSETQ. Trimming left V 4 bases short and J 0 bases short, with 10 bases between. The CDR3 has 15 residues. The CDR3 loop is CASSRQSANTGELFF. The DNA for the CDR3 is TGCGCCAGCAGCCGACAGAGCGCGAACACCGGGGAGCTGTTTTTT.

V usage is TRBV29-1 and J usage is TRBJ2-1; D not certain. This CDR3 comprises 12 residues. Trimming pared 4 bases from V and 6 bases from J, leaving 10 bases between. Germline V gene data show CDR1 as SQVTM and CDR2 as ANQGSEA. The CDR3 loop is CSVGLWINEQFF. The DNA of the CDR3 is TGCAGCGTTGGCCTCTGGATCAATGAGCAGTTCTTC.